The clone carrying this T cell receptor (beta chain) was observed a few times. This PCR relied on a set of 60 Vbeta primers and 13 Jbeta primers. TCRdb's table, derived via immunoSEQ multiplex PCR, lists solely in-frame clones and lacks some. This sample has approximately 110,000 clones; 12% occur once, and the top ten carry about a sixth. The donors, nominally healthy at sampling, likely had unrecorded immune exposures. This CDR3 contains 16 residues. Germline values: CDR1 SNHLY, CDR2 FYNNEI. Trimming cost V 0 bases and J 6 bases, with 15 bases left between them. The record originates from a study of cytomegalovirus exposure and HLA in healthy donors.

The sequence derives from a man in his forties or fifties in good health and CMV-seropositive. The V call is TRBV2, the J call TRBJ2-1, with TRBD1 as a possible D gene (6 bases). Material for sequencing was PBMCs. The CDR3 here is CASSEAGRGGINEQFF. CDR3 DNA sequence: TGTGCCAGCAGTGAAGCTGGGAGAGGGGGAATCAATGAGCAGTTCTTC.